This T cell receptor (beta chain) was retrieved from a study of blood T cell repertoires in COVID-19. Produced via immunoSEQ multiplex PCR; TCRdb's table is partial and in-frame only. The sample carries approximately 240,000 clones, 80% to 90% recorded once. V dropped 0 bases and J dropped 4 bases, with 9 bases sitting between them. The germline V gene has CDR1 ENHRY and CDR2 SYGVKD. There are 14 residues in the CDR3. The specimen was peripheral blood. The chain joins TRBV10-3 to TRBJ1-1, with D tentatively TRBD1 (5 bases). This TCR came from a woman aged 55-69 years who had recovered from COVID-19. The chain's CDR3 is CAISESEGSTEAFF. CDR3 sequence (DNA): TGTGCCATCAGTGAGTCGGAGGGGAGCACTGAAGCTTTCTTT.